Presented here are 27 T cell receptor beta chains from one specimen sequenced in a study of beta chain features in type 1 diabetes. Study conclusions and caveats: Across all four CD4+ subsets, people with type 1 diabetes showed modestly shorter TCRB CDR3s.

The sequenced template was cDNA made from the entire isolated RNA. This table comes from immunoSEQ multiplex PCR, and its TCRdb copy is limited to in-frame clones, with some not included. This sample has 200,000 to 250,000 clones, with more than 11% found just once. No antigen is known for these receptors. Material for sequencing was naive CD4+ T cells from blood. The receptors were gathered from a man aged 30 to 39 with type 1 diabetes.

This sequence joins TRBV5-4 and TRBJ1-6, with D unclear. V shed 4 bases and J shed 8 bases, with 10 bases lying between them. The CDR3 covers 13 residues. In germline, CDR1 is SGHNT, CDR2 YYREEE (reference sequence). CDR3 region: CASSPNSDSPLHF. The CDR3 DNA sequence: TGTGCCAGCAGCCCTAATTCGGATTCACCCCTCCACTTT.

V usage is TRBV6-1 and J usage is TRBJ2-7; TRBD2 aligns across 8 bases. After removal of 4 bases from V and 2 bases from J, the junction contained 7 bases not matched to a gene. The CDR3 length is 15 residues. CDR1 and CDR2 (germline): MNHNS, SASEGT. The CDR3 region is CASSADGRAPYEQYF. DNA of the CDR3: TGTGCCAGCAGTGCAGACGGGAGGGCCCCCTACGAGCAGTACTTC.

This clone occurred a few times. The rearrangement uses TRBV25-1 and TRBJ2-5; weak D call: TRBD1 (6 bases). The CDR3 extends over 15 amino acids. V was clipped by 4 bases and J by 5 bases, with 17 bases between them. The germline gives CDR1 MGHDK, CDR2 SYGVNS. The CDR3 DNA reads TGTGCCAGCAGTGGACACATTGCAGGGGAGGAGACCCAGTACTTC. Translated: CASSGHIAGEETQYF.

This clone was detected a few times. The J gene is TRBJ2-1, the V gene TRBV10-3; TRBD1 matches 8 bases. Looked up from germline, CDR1 is ENHRY and CDR2 is SYGVKD. CDR3 length equals 13 residues. V lost 6 bases and J lost 9; bases outside the gene matches: 7. The CDR3 DNA reads TGTGCCATCAGGGACAGGGATGGCAGTGAGCAGTTCTTC. Protein sequence: CAIRDRDGSEQFF.

The rearrangement links TRBV28 to TRBJ2-7; TRBD1 agrees at 9 bases. With V trimmed by 7 bases and J by 5 bases, 15 bases remained unmatched. The germline gives CDR1 MDHEN, CDR2 SYDVKM. This CDR3 comprises 16 residues. This chain's CDR3 is CASTFAAGQGFDEQYF. CDR3 coding DNA: TGTGCCAGCACCTTCGCGGCGGGACAGGGTTTCGACGAGCAGTACTTC.

This sequence joins TRBV5-1 and TRBJ2-7; 15 bases agree with TRBD2. J gave up 3 bases and V 4 bases, and 5 bases lay outside the gene matches. This CDR3 region has 16 residues. Germline V gives CDR1 SGHRS, CDR2 YFSETQ. CDR3 sequence: CASSTGLAGGSYEQYF. The CDR3 DNA reads TGCGCCAGCAGCACGGGACTAGCGGGAGGTAGCTACGAGCAGTACTTC.

The genes are TRBV5-1 and TRBJ1-2; tentative D call: TRBD1 (6 bases). CDR1 is SGHRS and CDR2 is YFSETQ in the germline V gene. The CDR3 is 13 amino acids. The V gene lost 4 bases and the J gene lost 3 bases, with 10 bases spanning the gap. DNA of the CDR3: TGCGCCAGCAGCGGGACAACTCACTATGGCTACACCTTC. This encodes CASSGTTHYGYTF.

This clone was picked up a small number of times. The chain joins TRBV18 to TRBJ2-7; TRBD2 aligns across 7 bases. The CDR3 is 14 amino acids. Losses at the gene ends were 3 bases for V and 6 bases for J; bases not matched to a gene: 8. Germline CDR1 is KGHSH and CDR2 is LQKENI. CDR3 amino acids: CASSPTEREGEQYF. CDR3 in DNA: TGTGCCAGCTCACCTACAGAGAGGGAGGGCGAGCAGTACTTC.

In this sample, this clone turned up a few times. The gene calls are TRBV18 and TRBJ1-4; D uncertain. Germline CDR1 is KGHSH and CDR2 is LQKENI. Deletions cut 2 bases from V and 8 bases from J, with 12 bases between. This CDR3 has 14 amino acids. DNA of the CDR3: TGTGCCAGCTCACCAATGCAGGCTGGCGAAAAACTGTTTTTT. Translating gives CASSPMQAGEKLFF.

This clone was seen a handful of times. Distinct nucleotide sequences in the sample also encode this CDR3. The genes are TRBV2 and TRBJ1-5, with 9 bases identical to TRBD1. Germline trimming cut 4 bases from V and 4 bases from J; bases unmatched to any gene: 5. CDR1 and CDR2 from the germline V gene are SNHLY and FYNNEI. The CDR3 is 15 residues long. This CDR3 reads CASSVSGQGNQPQHF. CDR3 DNA sequence: TGTGCCAGCAGTGTCTCAGGACAGGGGAATCAGCCCCAGCATTTT. The complete variable domain, with remaining parts taken from reference TRBV2 and TRBJ1-5, reads EPEVTQTPSHQVTQMGQEVILRCVPISNHLYFYWYRQILGQKVEFLVSFYNNEISEKSEIFDDQFSVERPDGSNFTLKIRSTKLEDSAMYFCASSVSGQGNQPQHFGDGTRLSIL.

The gene calls are TRBV5-1 and TRBJ2-7; 10 nucleotides match TRBD2. Germline V gene sequence: CDR1 SGHRS, CDR2 YFSETQ. Germline trimming cut 0 bases from V and 7 bases from J; bases unmatched to any gene: 7. CDR3 length: 15 amino acids. Written as DNA, the CDR3 is TGCGCCAGCAGCTTGGGGCTAGCGGGAGTCGATGAGCAGTACTTC. Its protein product is CASSLGLAGVDEQYF. Complete variable domain (other parts from reference TRBV5-1 and TRBJ2-7): KAGVTQTPRYLIKTRGQQVTLSCSPISGHRSVSWYQQTPGQGLQFLFEYFSETQRNKGNFPGRFSGRQFSNSRSEMNVSTLELGDSALYLCASSLGLAGVDEQYFGPGTRLTVT.

This clone turned up a few times. The chain couples TRBV29-1 to TRBJ2-5, with 10 bases fitting TRBD1. Germline V gene sequence: CDR1 SQVTM, CDR2 ANQGSEA. The CDR3 spans 13 residues. Trimming removed 6 bases from V and 4 bases from J; junction bases left unmatched: 5. The CDR3 sequence is CSVPGQGGETQYF. In DNA form, the CDR3 reads TGCAGCGTACCCGGACAGGGGGGAGAGACCCAGTACTTC.

The sample holds a few counts of this clone. The sample holds other DNA sequences that translate to the same CDR3. This chain joins TRBV9 and TRBJ2-5; 10 bases map to TRBD2. Germline lookup yields CDR1 SGDLS and CDR2 YYNGEE. V shed 0 bases and J 5 bases; nucleotides not matched to a gene: 10. The CDR3 is 17 residues long. The CDR3 sequence is CASSVGGLAGVQETQYF. In DNA, the CDR3 is TGTGCCAGCAGCGTAGGGGGGCTAGCGGGGGTCCAGGAGACCCAGTACTTC.

The chain links TRBV6-6 to TRBJ2-6, with 10 bases fitting TRBD1. The germline V gene has CDR1 MNHNY and CDR2 SVGAGI (reference sequence). The junction had 2 bases not matched to a gene; V was cut back by 6 bases and J by 0 bases. This CDR3 region has 16 residues. The DNA of the CDR3 is TGTGCCAGCAGGGACAGGGGGTTCTCTGGGGCCAACGTCCTGACTTTC. This sequence encodes CASRDRGFSGANVLTF.

This clone has just a few counts. CDR3 residues: CASSVAQGLDGNTIYF. The CDR3 nucleotides are TGTGCCAGCAGCGTAGCTCAGGGGTTGGACGGAAACACCATATATTTT. The genes are TRBV9 and TRBJ1-3, with D perhaps TRBD1 (6 bases). V lost 0 bases, J lost 4 bases, and 14 bases lay in between. Germline CDR1 and CDR2: SGDLS and YYNGEE. This CDR3 has 16 residues.

The chain carries TRBV6-5 and TRBJ2-5, with 9 bases lining up with TRBD1. The J segment lost 5 bases and the V segment lost 3 bases, leaving 4 bases of the junction unmatched. The CDR3 is 14 residues long. Germline V gives CDR1 MNHEY, CDR2 SVGAGI. In nucleotides, the CDR3 is TGTGCCAGCAGTTATAATACAGGGGGCGAGACCCAGTACTTC. Translation gives CASSYNTGGETQYF.

The CDR3 DNA is TGCAGCGGTGGGGAGCCTAGCGGGGGGACCACAGATACGCAGTATTTT. As protein: CSGGEPSGGTTDTQYF. The chain links TRBV29-1 to TRBJ2-3, with TRBD2 matching over 11 bases. The ends lost 7 bases at V and 2 bases at J; junction bases unmatched: 11. Germline assignment: CDR1 SQVTM and CDR2 ANQGSEA. This CDR3 spans 16 amino acids.

This clone was found a few times. This chain joins TRBV6-5 and TRBJ2-7; 8 bases align to TRBD1. In germline, CDR1 is MNHEY, CDR2 SVGAGI. This CDR3 has 15 residues. V shed 5 bases, J shed 2 bases, and the junction held 8 bases outside the gene matches. The CDR3 bases are TGTGCCAGCAGTGTAGTCGGGACAGGTACCTACGAGCAGTACTTC. The encoded protein is CASSVVGTGTYEQYF.

This clone was counted a few times. The rearrangement joins TRBV6-6 to TRBJ2-7; 8 positions match TRBD2. Germline V lookup: CDR1 MNHNY, CDR2 SVGAGI (reference sequence). The CDR3 covers 13 residues. Trimming removed 7 bases from V and 6 bases from J; junction bases left unmatched: 8. The CDR3 DNA follows: TGTGCCAGCACCCTCCTCGGGACTAGCGAGCAGTACTTC. Amino acids: CASTLLGTSEQYF.

This rearrangement joins TRBV7-2 to TRBJ2-7, with D unresolved. Trimming removed 5 bases from V and 0 bases from J, with 11 bases in between. The germline V gene encodes CDR1 SGHTA and CDR2 FQGNSA. CDR3 size: 14 residues. The CDR3 coding sequence is TGTGCCAGCAGCCTCGGGTACTCCTCCTACGAGCAGTACTTC. Residues: CASSLGYSSYEQYF.

The V gene is TRBV30, the J gene TRBJ2-5; the D gene is possibly TRBD1 (5 bases). V lost 2 bases to trimming and J lost 5 bases, with 12 bases between them. The germline CDR1 and CDR2 sequences are GTSNPN and SVGIG (reference sequence). CDR3 length equals 13 residues. The CDR3 spells CAWSSGARETQYF. The CDR3 coding sequence is TGTGCCTGGAGTAGTGGGGCGCGGGAGACCCAGTACTTC. Based on the CDR3 plus reference TRBV30 and TRBJ2-5, the full variable domain is SQTIHQWPATLVQPVGSPLSLECTVEGTSNPNLYWYRQAAGRGLQLLFYSVGIGQISSEVPQNLSASRPQDRQFILSSKKLLLSDSGFYLCAWSSGARETQYFGPGTRLLVL.

The genes are TRBV5-6 and TRBJ2-5; 9 nucleotides match TRBD1. The ends lost 5 bases at V and 2 bases at J; junction bases unmatched: 7. Looked up from germline, CDR1 is SGHDT and CDR2 is YYEEEE. CDR3 length: 15 residues. The CDR3: CASSRTGGGQETQYF. CDR3 sequence (DNA): TGTGCCAGCAGTCGTACAGGGGGCGGTCAAGAGACCCAGTACTTC.

The chain has TRBV11-2 and TRBJ2-3; tentatively, D is TRBD1 (5 bases). The germline gives CDR1 SGHAT, CDR2 FQNNGV. The CDR3 is 13 residues long. Trimming removed 1 base at V and 6 bases at J, with 8 bases between. The CDR3 protein is CASSLGNRDTQYF. CDR3 nucleotide sequence: TGTGCCAGCAGCTTAGGGAACAGGGATACGCAGTATTTT.

The chain carries TRBV7-8 and TRBJ2-5, with D maybe TRBD1 (6 bases). The CDR3 sequence is 16 residues long. Germline values: CDR1 SGHVS, CDR2 FQNEAQ. The V end lost 4 bases, the J end lost 4 bases, and 19 bases lay between the germline ends. The CDR3 DNA reads TGTGCCAGCAGCTCGTCCGACAGGTCGGATCGAGAGACCCAGTACTTC. This encodes CASSSSDRSDRETQYF.

The chain has TRBV5-4 and TRBJ1-1; 7 nucleotides align to TRBD1. The ends lost 4 bases at V and 5 bases at J; junction bases unmatched: 5. Germline V CDR1 and CDR2: SGHNT, YYREEE (reference sequence). The CDR3 totals 13 residues. The CDR3 DNA sequence: TGTGCCAGCAGCCATTCGACAGGGACTGAAGCTTTCTTT. Its protein product is CASSHSTGTEAFF.

The gene calls are TRBV29-1 and TRBJ1-2; 8 bases agree with TRBD1. Losses at the gene ends were 6 bases for V and 2 bases for J; bases not matched to a gene: 2. The germline gives CDR1 SQVTM, CDR2 ANQGSEA. The CDR3 has 12 amino acids. CDR3 in DNA: TGCAGCGTGCGACAGGGGAACTATGGCTACACCTTC. It is translated as CSVRQGNYGYTF.

The V and J genes are TRBV30 and TRBJ1-4; perhaps TRBD1 as D (5 bases). Between the trimmed V and J ends, which lost 5 bases and 8 bases, there was a span of 15 bases. The germline gives CDR1 GTSNPN, CDR2 SVGIG (reference sequence). CDR3 length equals 13 residues. CDR3 amino acids: CAWSTVSGEKLFF. Here the CDR3 DNA reads TGTGCCTGGTCGACTGTTTCAGGGGAAAAACTGTTTTTT.